The rows below give T cell receptor beta chains drawn from one sample of a study of beta chain features in type 1 diabetes. Method: immunoSEQ multiplex PCR; TCRdb's copy keeps in-frame clones and lacks some. The top ten clones hold around 1.3% of a sample with around 150,000 clones, about 7% of them seen once. The sequenced sample was central memory CD4+ T cells from blood. The receptors stem from a woman aged 30 to 39 in good health. CDR3s include the opening cysteine and the closing phenylalanine or tryptophan. D genes are given only for firm matches. A clone size is listed for some rows: how often the clone was seen (once, few, many), or a class if it is expanded.

size: few
D: TRBD2
V: TRBV7-6
J: TRBJ2-7
CDR3: CASSRVPTSGRNEQYF
DNA: TGTGCCAGCAGCCGCGTCCCGACTAGCGGGAGGAACGAGCAGTACTTC

size: few
D: TRBD2
V: TRBV19
J: TRBJ2-2
CDR3: CASSSSGRAGGELFF
DNA: TGTGCCAGTAGTAGTAGCGGGAGGGCCGGCGGGGAGCTGTTTTTT

size: -
D: -
V: TRBV18
J: TRBJ2-7
CDR3: CASSPDRKYEQYF
DNA: TGTGCCAGCTCACCGGACAGAAAATACGAGCAGTACTTC

size: few
D: TRBD1
V: TRBV28
J: TRBJ2-7
CDR3: CASSPILDRAPEQYF
DNA: TGTGCCAGCAGTCCCATCCTCGACAGGGCCCCCGAGCAGTACTTC

size: -
D: TRBD2
V: TRBV7-2
J: TRBJ2-4
CDR3: CASSHGTSGRANIQYF
DNA: TGCGCCAGCAGCCACGGGACTAGCGGGAGGGCCAACATTCAGTACTTC

size: few
D: TRBD2
V: TRBV5-4
J: TRBJ2-7
CDR3: CASSIAGAYEQYF
DNA: TGTGCCAGCAGCATAGCGGGGGCCTACGAGCAGTACTTC

size: -
D: TRBD1
V: TRBV4-2
J: TRBJ2-7
CDR3: CASSQVEQGPYEQYF
DNA: TGTGCCAGCAGCCAAGTAGAACAGGGGCCCTACGAGCAGTACTTC

size: -
D: TRBD2
V: TRBV7-3
J: TRBJ2-6
CDR3: CASSLTPGGAPGANVLTF
DNA: TGTGCCAGCAGCTTAACTCCGGGAGGGGCCCCTGGGGCCAACGTCCTGACTTTC

size: -
D: TRBD1
V: TRBV7-9
J: TRBJ2-6
CDR3: CASSREGGRSGANVLTF
DNA: TGTGCCAGCAGCCGGGAAGGGGGCCGCTCTGGGGCCAACGTCCTGACTTTC

size: few
D: TRBD2
V: TRBV7-2
J: TRBJ2-1
CDR3: CASSFGREQGEQFF
DNA: TGCGCCAGCAGCTTTGGGCGGGAGCAGGGTGAGCAGTTCTTC

size: few
D: -
V: TRBV6-5
J: TRBJ1-2
CDR3: CASTQRPFFGYTF
DNA: TGTGCCAGCACCCAGCGGCCATTTTTTGGCTACACCTTC

size: -
D: TRBD1
V: TRBV6-5
J: TRBJ2-3
CDR3: CASRTDRWIEDTQYF
DNA: TGTGCCAGCAGGACGGACAGGTGGATTGAAGATACGCAGTATTTT

size: few
D: -
V: TRBV7-2
J: TRBJ2-7
CDR3: CASSFDGDSYEQYF
DNA: TGTGCCAGCAGCTTCGACGGGGACTCCTACGAGCAGTACTTC

size: -
D: TRBD2
V: TRBV30
J: TRBJ2-1
CDR3: CAWTSGRSNEQFF
DNA: TGTGCCTGGACTAGCGGGAGGAGCAATGAGCAGTTCTTC

size: -
D: -
V: TRBV6-5
J: TRBJ2-1
CDR3: CASSPGSSSYNEQFF
DNA: TGTGCCAGCAGTCCGGGGAGCAGCTCCTACAATGAGCAGTTCTTC

size: -
D: -
V: TRBV6-6
J: TRBJ2-7
CDR3: CASSYGQLTSYEQYF
DNA: TGTGCCAGCAGTTACGGACAGTTGACCTCCTACGAGCAGTACTTC

size: -
D: -
V: TRBV7-8
J: TRBJ2-2
CDR3: CASSLGGARAGELFF
DNA: TGTGCCAGCAGCTTAGGGGGAGCAAGGGCCGGGGAGCTGTTTTTT

size: few
D: TRBD2
V: TRBV2
J: TRBJ2-5
CDR3: CASRPWASGSAAQYF
DNA: TGTGCCAGCAGGCCCTGGGCTAGCGGGAGTGCGGCCCAGTACTTC

size: -
D: -
V: TRBV18
J: TRBJ1-1
CDR3: CASSPLGHLKDTEAFF
DNA: TGTGCCAGCTCACCACTAGGACACCTTAAGGACACTGAAGCTTTCTTT

size: -
D: -
V: TRBV19
J: TRBJ2-7
CDR3: CASSIGRGYEQYF
DNA: TGTGCCAGTAGTATAGGCAGGGGCTACGAGCAGTACTTC

size: few
D: TRBD2
V: TRBV6-5
J: TRBJ2-5
CDR3: CASRPTSGRKTQYF
DNA: TGTGCCAGCAGGCCGACTAGCGGGAGAAAGACCCAGTACTTC

size: few
D: TRBD1
V: TRBV11-3
J: TRBJ2-3
CDR3: CASSDRDRVTDTQYF
DNA: TGTGCCAGCAGCGACCGGGACAGGGTGACAGATACGCAGTATTTT

size: few
D: -
V: TRBV7-9
J: TRBJ2-5
CDR3: CASSVPLAPQYF
DNA: TGTGCCAGCAGCGTGCCGCTAGCTCCCCAGTACTTC

size: few
D: TRBD1
V: TRBV5-4
J: TRBJ1-2
CDR3: CASSIDRGYGYTF
DNA: TGTGCCAGCAGCATTGACAGGGGCTATGGCTACACCTTC

size: few
D: -
V: TRBV9
J: TRBJ1-4
CDR3: CASSVGPGNEKLFF
DNA: TGTGCCAGCAGCGTCGGCCCGGGTAATGAAAAACTGTTTTTT

size: few
D: -
V: TRBV14
J: TRBJ2-2
CDR3: CASSQVRRANTGELFF
DNA: TGTGCCAGCAGCCAAGTTCGCAGGGCGAACACCGGGGAGCTGTTTTTT

size: many
D: -
V: TRBV14
J: TRBJ2-1
CDR3: CASSQVDRNNEQFF
DNA: TGTGCCAGCAGCCAGGTTGACAGGAACAATGAGCAGTTCTTC

size: -
D: -
V: TRBV7-2
J: TRBJ2-7
CDR3: CASSLQGYYEQYF
DNA: TGTGCCAGCAGCTTACAGGGGTACTACGAGCAGTACTTC

size: few
D: -
V: TRBV28
J: TRBJ2-5
CDR3: CASSLGQGQGETQYF
DNA: TGTGCCAGCAGTTTAGGGCAGGGACAAGGGGAGACCCAGTACTTC

size: few
D: -
V: TRBV4-3
J: TRBJ2-7
CDR3: CASSQDRASGGADEQYF
DNA: TGCGCCAGCAGCCAAGATCGGGCTTCGGGGGGCGCGGACGAGCAGTACTTC

size: few
D: -
V: TRBV11-2
J: TRBJ1-1
CDR3: CASSLWARENTEAFF
DNA: TGTGCCAGCAGCTTATGGGCCAGGGAGAACACTGAAGCTTTCTTT

size: many
D: -
V: TRBV28
J: TRBJ2-6
CDR3: CASSQRQMVGANVLTF
DNA: TGTGCCAGCAGTCAACGACAGATGGTAGGGGCCAACGTCCTGACTTTC

size: -
D: -
V: TRBV7-2
J: TRBJ2-7
CDR3: CASSYHPSVAGPTEQYF
DNA: TGTGCCAGCAGCTACCATCCATCCGTGGCGGGACCTACCGAGCAGTACTTC

size: -
D: -
V: TRBV21-1
J: TRBJ1-1
CDR3: CASSLGQMNTEAFF
DNA: TGTGCCAGCAGCCTCGGACAGATGAACACTGAAGCTTTCTTT

size: many
D: -
V: TRBV29-1
J: TRBJ2-4
CDR3: CSVQPGGDIQYF
DNA: TGCAGCGTCCAGCCAGGAGGTGACATTCAGTACTTC

size: few
D: -
V: TRBV29-1
J: TRBJ1-1
CDR3: CSVVSQGGSTEAFF
DNA: TGCAGCGTTGTGTCACAGGGCGGGAGCACTGAAGCTTTCTTT

size: many
D: -
V: TRBV18
J: TRBJ2-3
CDR3: CASSPTEDTQYF
DNA: TGTGCCAGCTCACCGACAGAAGATACGCAGTATTTT

size: -
D: TRBD2
V: TRBV2
J: TRBJ2-5
CDR3: CASSEARGAGETQYF
DNA: TGTGCCAGCAGTGAAGCGCGGGGGGCAGGGGAGACCCAGTACTTC

size: many
D: TRBD1
V: TRBV5-1
J: TRBJ2-5
CDR3: CASSLDRGQETQYF
DNA: TGCGCCAGCAGCCTTGACAGGGGACAAGAGACCCAGTACTTC

size: -
D: TRBD2
V: TRBV7-6
J: TRBJ2-5
CDR3: CASSLATSGRRETQYF
DNA: TGTGCCAGCAGCTTAGCAACTAGCGGGAGGCGGGAGACCCAGTACTTC

size: -
D: TRBD1
V: TRBV30
J: TRBJ1-2
CDR3: CAWSEGQAYGYTF
DNA: TGTGCCTGGAGTGAGGGACAGGCCTATGGCTACACCTTC

size: -
D: -
V: TRBV7-8
J: TRBJ2-1
CDR3: CASSLIGQSYNEQFF
DNA: TGTGCCAGCAGCTTAATCGGACAGTCCTACAATGAGCAGTTCTTC

size: many
D: TRBD1
V: TRBV2
J: TRBJ2-3
CDR3: CASSAQGAGTDTQYF
DNA: TGTGCCAGCAGTGCACAGGGGGCCGGCACAGATACGCAGTATTTT

size: few
D: -
V: TRBV28
J: TRBJ2-2
CDR3: CASTVGGVNTGELFF
DNA: TGTGCCAGCACCGTGGGGGGAGTGAACACCGGGGAGCTGTTTTTT

size: few
D: -
V: TRBV28
J: TRBJ2-1
CDR3: CASSPPEGEQFF
DNA: TGTGCCAGCAGCCCTCCCGAGGGTGAGCAGTTCTTC

size: -
D: -
V: TRBV10-3
J: TRBJ2-7
CDR3: CAISESLHEQYF
DNA: TGTGCCATCAGTGAGTCGCTACACGAGCAGTACTTC

size: few
D: TRBD1
V: TRBV28
J: TRBJ1-1
CDR3: CASSHRGGNTEAFF
DNA: TGTGCCAGCAGCCACAGGGGAGGGAACACTGAAGCTTTCTTT

size: few
D: -
V: TRBV7-8
J: TRBJ2-2
CDR3: CASSLVGGNTGELFF
DNA: TGTGCCAGCAGCTTAGTCGGCGGGAACACCGGGGAGCTGTTTTTT